Below, one TCR beta chain is given with its context. The source of the sample is a study of shared clonotypes between healthy human individuals. Study information: Those who served as donors were a couple of women and three men between the ages of 18 and 49.

Donors were healthy HIV-negative adults without recently reported acute infections or vaccinations. Assay: immunoSEQ multiplex PCR; the TCRdb copy retains only in-frame clones and omits some. Of approximately 2,300,000 clones listed, about 90% are singletons. The sample taken for sequencing was naive CD4+ T cells from PBMCs. Subset reported: CD45RA+ positively selected. This TCR was recovered from a man between 18 and 29 years old in good health. Some clones in this sample may be carry-over from other donors' samples.

The CDR3 region is CASSSNKRIYNEQFF. In DNA, the CDR3 is TGTGCCAGCAGTTCCAATAAGCGGATCTACAATGAGCAGTTCTTC. The gene calls are TRBV28 and TRBJ2-1, with D possibly being TRBD2 (5 bases). Germline CDR1 and CDR2: MDHEN and SYDVKM. Trimming shortened V by 4 bases and J by 3 bases, and 13 bases separated the two germline ends. This CDR3 comprises 15 residues.